The entry below gives a single T cell receptor (beta chain) sequence along with its context. What it binds is not known. This table comes from immunoSEQ multiplex PCR, and its TCRdb copy is limited to in-frame clones, with some not included. The table records roughly 2.2 million clones, 85% to 95% of them present only once. These data belong to a study of shared clonotypes between healthy human individuals. Trimming left V 5 bases short and J 4 bases short, with 15 bases between. Germline V gives CDR1 SGHVS, CDR2 FNYEAQ. The CDR3 sequence is 15 residues long. Study results and caveats: The researchers took only blood, and tissue repertoires probably look different.

V usage is TRBV7-6 and J usage is TRBJ1-3, with D perhaps TRBD1 (6 bases). The sequenced sample consisted of naive CD4+ T cells from PBMCs. Subset reported: CD45RA+ positively selected. The receptor comes from a man between 18 and 29 years old in good health. Some clones in this sample may be carry-over from other donors' samples. The chain's CDR3 is CASSRLQGAGNTIYF. The DNA for the CDR3 is TGTGCCAGCAGCCGTCTACAGGGTGCGGGAAACACCATATATTTT.